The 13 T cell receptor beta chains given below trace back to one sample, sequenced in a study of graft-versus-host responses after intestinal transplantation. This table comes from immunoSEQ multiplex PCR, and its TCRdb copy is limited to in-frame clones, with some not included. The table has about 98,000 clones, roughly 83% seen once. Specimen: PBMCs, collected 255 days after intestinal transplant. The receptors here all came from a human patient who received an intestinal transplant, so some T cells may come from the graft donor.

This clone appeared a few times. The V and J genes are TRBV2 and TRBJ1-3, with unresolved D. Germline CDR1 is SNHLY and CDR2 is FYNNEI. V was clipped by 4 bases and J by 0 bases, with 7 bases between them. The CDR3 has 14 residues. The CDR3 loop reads CASSGAHSGNTIYF. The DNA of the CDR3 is TGTGCCAGCAGTGGGGCCCACTCTGGAAACACCATATATTTT.

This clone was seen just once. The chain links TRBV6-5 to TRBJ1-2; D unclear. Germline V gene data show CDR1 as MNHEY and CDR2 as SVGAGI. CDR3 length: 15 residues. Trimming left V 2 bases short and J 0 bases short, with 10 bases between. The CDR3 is CASSYRGVTNYGYTF. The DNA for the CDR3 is TGTGCCAGCAGTTACCGAGGAGTTACTAACTATGGCTACACCTTC.

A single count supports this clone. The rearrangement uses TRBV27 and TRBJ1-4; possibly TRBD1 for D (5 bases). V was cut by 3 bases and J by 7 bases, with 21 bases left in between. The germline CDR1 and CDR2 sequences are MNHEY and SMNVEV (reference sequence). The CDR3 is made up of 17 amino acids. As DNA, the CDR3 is TGTGCCAGCAGTTTGTTGGGCAGGGTGGATGGTCGTGAAAAACTGTTTTTT. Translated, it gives CASSLLGRVDGREKLFF.

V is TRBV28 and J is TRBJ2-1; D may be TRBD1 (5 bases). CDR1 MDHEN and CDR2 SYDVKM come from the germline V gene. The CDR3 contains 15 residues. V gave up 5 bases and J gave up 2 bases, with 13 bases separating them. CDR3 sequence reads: CASSVTDRPYNEQFF. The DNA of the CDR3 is TGTGCCAGCAGTGTCACCGACAGACCCTACAATGAGCAGTTCTTC. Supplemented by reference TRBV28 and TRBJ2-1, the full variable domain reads DVKVTQSSRYLVKRTGEKVFLECVQDMDHENMFWYRQDPGLGLRLIYFSYDVKMKEKGDIPEGYSVSREKKERFSLILESASTNQTSMYLCASSVTDRPYNEQFFGPGTRLTVL.

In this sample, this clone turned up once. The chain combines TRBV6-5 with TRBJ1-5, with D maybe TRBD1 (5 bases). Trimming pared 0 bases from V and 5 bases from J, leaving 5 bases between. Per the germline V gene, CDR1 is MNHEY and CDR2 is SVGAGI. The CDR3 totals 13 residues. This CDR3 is CASSYSRDQPQHF. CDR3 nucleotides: TGTGCCAGCAGTTACTCCAGGGATCAGCCCCAGCATTTT.

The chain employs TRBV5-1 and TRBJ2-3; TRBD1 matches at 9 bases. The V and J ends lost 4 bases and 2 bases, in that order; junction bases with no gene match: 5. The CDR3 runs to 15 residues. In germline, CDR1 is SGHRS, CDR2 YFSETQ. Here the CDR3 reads CASSRDRVTTDTQYF. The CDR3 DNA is TGCGCCAGCAGCAGGGACAGGGTAACCACAGATACGCAGTATTTT.

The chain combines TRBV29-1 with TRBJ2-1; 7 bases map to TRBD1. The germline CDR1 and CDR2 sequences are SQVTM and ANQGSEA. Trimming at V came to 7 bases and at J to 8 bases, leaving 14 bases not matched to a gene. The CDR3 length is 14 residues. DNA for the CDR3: TGCAGCGCCGTCCCGGGACAGCTCTTCGATGAGCAGTTCTTC. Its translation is CSAVPGQLFDEQFF.

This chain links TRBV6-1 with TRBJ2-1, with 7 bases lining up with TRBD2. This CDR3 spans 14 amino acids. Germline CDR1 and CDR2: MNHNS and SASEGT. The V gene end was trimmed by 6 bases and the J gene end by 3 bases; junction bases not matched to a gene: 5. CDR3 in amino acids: CASRASGVYNEQFF. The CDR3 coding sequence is TGTGCCAGCAGGGCAAGCGGGGTCTACAATGAGCAGTTCTTC.

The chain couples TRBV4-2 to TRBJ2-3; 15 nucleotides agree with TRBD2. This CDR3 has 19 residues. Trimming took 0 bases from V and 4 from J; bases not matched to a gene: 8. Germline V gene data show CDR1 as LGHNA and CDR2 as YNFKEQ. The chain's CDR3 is CASSQERTSGRAHPDTQYF. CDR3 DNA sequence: TGTGCCAGCAGCCAAGAAAGGACTAGCGGGAGGGCCCACCCAGATACGCAGTATTTT.

The CDR3 coding sequence is TGTGCCAGCAGACCCAGACCGCCGAGCTACGAGCAGTACTTC. Encoded protein: CASRPRPPSYEQYF. The chain combines TRBV6-1 with TRBJ2-7; D call uncertain. Trimming took 6 bases from V and 3 from J, leaving 15 bases between them. The CDR3 covers 14 residues. Germline loops: CDR1 MNHNS, CDR2 SASEGT.

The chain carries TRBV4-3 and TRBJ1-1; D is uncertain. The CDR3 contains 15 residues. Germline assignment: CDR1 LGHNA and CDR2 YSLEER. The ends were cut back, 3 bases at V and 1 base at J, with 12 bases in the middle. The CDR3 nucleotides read TGCGCCAGCAGCCAGGGGAGGATAGGGAACACTGAAGCTTTCTTT. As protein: CASSQGRIGNTEAFF.

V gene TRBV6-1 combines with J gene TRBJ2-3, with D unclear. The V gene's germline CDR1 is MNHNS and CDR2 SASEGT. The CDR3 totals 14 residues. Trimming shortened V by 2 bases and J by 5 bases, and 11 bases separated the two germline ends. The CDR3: CASSETAERDTQYF. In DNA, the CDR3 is TGTGCCAGCAGTGAAACGGCTGAGCGAGATACGCAGTATTTT.

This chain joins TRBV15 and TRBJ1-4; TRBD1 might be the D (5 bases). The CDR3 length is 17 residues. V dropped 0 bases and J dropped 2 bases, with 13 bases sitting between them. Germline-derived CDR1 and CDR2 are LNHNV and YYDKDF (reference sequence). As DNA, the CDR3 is TGTGCCACCAGCAGAGAGGTGCAGGGTGCCACTAATGAAAAACTGTTTTTT. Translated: CATSREVQGATNEKLFF. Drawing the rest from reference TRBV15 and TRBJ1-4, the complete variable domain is DAMVIQNPRYQVTQFGKPVTLSCSQTLNHNVMYWYQQKSSQAPKLLFHYYDKDFNNEADTPDNFQSRRPNTSFCFLDIRSPGLGDTAMYLCATSREVQGATNEKLFFGSGTQLSVL.